The 12 T cell receptor beta chains in this list originate from one sample, sequenced in a study of CD8+ T cells in alopecia areata. cDNA prepared by RNA extraction and subsequent reverse transcription served as the template for sequencing. Method: immunoSEQ multiplex PCR; TCRdb's copy keeps in-frame clones and lacks some. Of 130,000 to 150,000 clones in the sample, around two thirds were seen once. Sequenced sample: CD8+ T cells sorted from blood. These receptors were obtained from a human donor in good health.

The rearrangement links TRBV28 to TRBJ1-1; D gene unclear. Germline CDR1 is MDHEN and CDR2 is SYDVKM. The CDR3 runs to 12 residues. The germline V and J ends were trimmed by 3 bases and 1 base, with 3 bases remaining between them. This CDR3 is CASSFQNTEAFF. CDR3 coding DNA: TGTGCCAGCAGTTTTCAGAACACTGAAGCTTTCTTT.

The chain has TRBV27 and TRBJ2-7; D perhaps matches TRBD2 (6 bases). The CDR3 consists of 14 residues. The V end lost 3 bases, the J end lost 3 bases, and 12 bases lay between the germline ends. Germline CDR1 and CDR2: MNHEY and SMNVEV (reference sequence). Here the CDR3 DNA reads TGTGCCAGCAGTTTTACGGGAGTCGGCTACGAGCAGTACTTC. Protein product: CASSFTGVGYEQYF.

This chain joins TRBV2 and TRBJ2-2; no clear D. With 7 bases removed from V and 5 bases from J, the gap between germline ends came to 8 bases. This CDR3 has 12 amino acids. Looked up from germline, CDR1 is SNHLY and CDR2 is FYNNEI. CDR3 residues: CASIRRTGELFF. CDR3 coding DNA: TGTGCCAGCATCCGACGTACCGGGGAGCTGTTTTTT.

The CDR3 sequence is CASTGNTGELFF. DNA of the CDR3: TGTGCCAGTACTGGGAACACCGGGGAGCTGTTTTTT. The V gene is TRBV19, the J gene TRBJ2-2; no definite D call. Germline V gene sequence: CDR1 LNHDA, CDR2 SQIVND (reference sequence). Trimming pared 7 bases from V and 1 base from J, leaving 4 bases between. This CDR3 is built from 12 residues.

In this sample, this clone turned up a few times. The gene calls are TRBV29-1 and TRBJ2-3; D is unclear. The CDR3 is made up of 15 amino acids. Germline V gene data show CDR1 as SQVTM and CDR2 as ANQGSEA. This CDR3 is CSAGPLAEPTDTQYF. CDR3 nucleotide sequence: TGCAGTGCCGGCCCACTTGCGGAACCCACAGATACGCAGTATTTT.

The genes are TRBV5-6 and TRBJ2-7; D is perhaps TRBD1 or TRBD2 (5 bases each). V shed 4 bases and J shed 7 bases, with 15 bases lying between them. The V gene's germline CDR1 is SGHDT and CDR2 YYEEEE. The CDR3 contains 13 residues. CDR3 loop: CASSTGAVGEQYF. The CDR3 DNA follows: TGTGCCAGCAGCACCGGGGCCGTGGGGGAGCAGTACTTC.

J is TRBJ2-7 and V is TRBV2, with 10 bases that match TRBD2. V lost 5 bases, J lost 4 bases, and 2 bases stayed unmatched. The CDR3 extends over 13 amino acids. The germline V gene has CDR1 SNHLY and CDR2 FYNNEI. This chain's CDR3 is CASSPSGRYEQYF. The CDR3 bases are TGTGCCAGCAGTCCTAGCGGGAGATACGAGCAGTACTTC.

The chain has TRBV14 and TRBJ2-7; D not certain. Trimming removed 4 bases at V and 0 bases at J, with 16 bases between. Germline CDR1 and CDR2: SGHDN and FVKESK. The CDR3 covers 16 residues. CDR3 nucleotide sequence: TGTGCCAGCAGCCCAGGATTCGTGGATTACTCCTACGAGCAGTACTTC. Protein: CASSPGFVDYSYEQYF.

The chain links TRBV29-1 to TRBJ2-5; no reliable D call. This CDR3 contains 14 residues. V lost 3 bases and J lost 2, with 13 bases in between. Germline CDR1 is SQVTM and CDR2 is ANQGSEA. The DNA for the CDR3 is TGCAGCGTTGATAATGGGCAGATACAAGAGACCCAGTACTTC. Its protein is CSVDNGQIQETQYF.

This clone appeared a few times. The rearrangement links TRBV9 to TRBJ2-1; TRBD2 agrees at 7 bases. V trimming: 0 bases; J trimming: 5 bases; junction bases outside the gene matches: 2. From germline, CDR1 is SGDLS and CDR2 YYNGEE. This CDR3 has 14 amino acids. The CDR3 nucleotides read TGTGCCAGCAGCGTAGGGGGAGGGAACAATGAGCAGTTCTTC. As protein: CASSVGGGNNEQFF.

This chain connects TRBV18 to TRBJ2-3, with D possibly being TRBD2 (6 bases). CDR1 and CDR2 (germline): KGHSH, LQKENI. The V end lost 0 bases, the J end lost 6 bases, and 10 bases lay between the germline ends. The CDR3 consists of 14 residues. The chain's CDR3 is CASSPPDGGDTQYF. For the CDR3, the DNA is TGTGCCAGCTCACCACCGGATGGAGGGGATACGCAGTATTTT.

V usage is TRBV29-1 and J usage is TRBJ1-1; TRBD1 matches 7 bases. The CDR3 is 14 residues long. V gave up 6 bases and J gave up 3 bases; unmatched junction bases: 10. Germline V gene data show CDR1 as SQVTM and CDR2 as ANQGSEA. The CDR3 protein is CSVDNRGRDTEAFF. The CDR3, as DNA: TGCAGCGTCGATAACAGGGGTCGGGACACTGAAGCTTTCTTT.